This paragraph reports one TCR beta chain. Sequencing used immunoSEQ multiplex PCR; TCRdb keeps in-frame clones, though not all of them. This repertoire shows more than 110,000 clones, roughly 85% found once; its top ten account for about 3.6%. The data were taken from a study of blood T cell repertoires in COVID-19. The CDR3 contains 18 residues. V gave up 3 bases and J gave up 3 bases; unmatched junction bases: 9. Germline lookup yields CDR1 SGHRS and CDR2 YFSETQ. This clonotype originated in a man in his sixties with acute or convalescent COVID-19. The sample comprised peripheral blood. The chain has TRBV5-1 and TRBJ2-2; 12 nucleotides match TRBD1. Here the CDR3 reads CASSWMPGQGAHTGELFF. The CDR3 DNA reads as TGCGCCAGCAGCTGGATGCCGGGACAGGGGGCTCACACCGGGGAGCTGTTTTTT.